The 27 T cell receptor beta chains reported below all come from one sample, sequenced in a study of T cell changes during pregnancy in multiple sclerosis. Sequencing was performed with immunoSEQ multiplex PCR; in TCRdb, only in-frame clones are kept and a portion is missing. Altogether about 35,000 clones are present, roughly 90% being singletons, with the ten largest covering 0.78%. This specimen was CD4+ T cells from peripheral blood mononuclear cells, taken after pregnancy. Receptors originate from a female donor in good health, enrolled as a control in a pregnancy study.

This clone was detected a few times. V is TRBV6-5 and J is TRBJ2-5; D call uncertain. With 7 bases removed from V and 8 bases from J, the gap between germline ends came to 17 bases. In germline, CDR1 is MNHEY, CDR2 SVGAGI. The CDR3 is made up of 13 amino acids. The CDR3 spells CASTDSWSETQYF. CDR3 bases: TGTGCCAGCACCGACTCCTGGTCGGAAACCCAGTACTTC.

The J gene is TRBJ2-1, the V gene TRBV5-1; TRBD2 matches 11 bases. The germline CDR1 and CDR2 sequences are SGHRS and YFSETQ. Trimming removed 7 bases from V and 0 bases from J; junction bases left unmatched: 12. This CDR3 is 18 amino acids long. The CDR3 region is CASSSSVAGGFSYNEQFF. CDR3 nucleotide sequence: TGCGCCAGCTCCTCCTCCGTAGCGGGGGGGTTCTCCTACAATGAGCAGTTCTTC.

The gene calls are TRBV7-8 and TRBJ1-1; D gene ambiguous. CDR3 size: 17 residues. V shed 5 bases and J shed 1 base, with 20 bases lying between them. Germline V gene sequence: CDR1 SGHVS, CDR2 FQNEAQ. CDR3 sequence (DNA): TGTGCCAGCAGCCCGCGGCCCAATTCACCGGGGAACACTGAAGCTTTCTTT. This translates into CASSPRPNSPGNTEAFF.

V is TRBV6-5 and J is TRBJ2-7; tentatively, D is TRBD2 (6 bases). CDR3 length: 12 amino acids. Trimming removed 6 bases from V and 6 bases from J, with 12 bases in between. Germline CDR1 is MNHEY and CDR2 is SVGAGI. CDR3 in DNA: TGTGCCAGCAGCCGCGACGGGGGCGAGCAGTACTTC. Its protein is CASSRDGGEQYF.

The CDR3 reads CASSSGSYTDTQYF. Written as DNA, the CDR3 is TGTGCCAGTAGTAGCGGGAGCTACACAGATACGCAGTATTTT. The chain joins TRBV19 to TRBJ2-3; TRBD2 matches at 7 bases. Trimming cost V 4 bases and J 2 bases; bases outside gene matches: 3. Germline V gene sequence: CDR1 LNHDA, CDR2 SQIVND (reference sequence). The CDR3 sequence is 14 residues long.

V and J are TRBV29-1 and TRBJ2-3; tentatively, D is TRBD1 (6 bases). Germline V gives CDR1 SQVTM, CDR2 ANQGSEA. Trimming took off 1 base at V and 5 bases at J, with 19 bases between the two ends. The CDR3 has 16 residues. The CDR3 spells CSVEGPGDRVRDTQYF. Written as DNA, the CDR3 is TGCAGCGTTGAAGGACCAGGGGACCGAGTCCGAGATACGCAGTATTTT.

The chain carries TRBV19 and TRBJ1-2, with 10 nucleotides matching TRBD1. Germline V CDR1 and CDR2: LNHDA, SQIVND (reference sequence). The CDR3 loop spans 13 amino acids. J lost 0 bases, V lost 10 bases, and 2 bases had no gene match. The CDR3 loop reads CATGQGANYGYTF. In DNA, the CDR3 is TGTGCCACCGGACAGGGGGCTAACTATGGCTACACCTTC.

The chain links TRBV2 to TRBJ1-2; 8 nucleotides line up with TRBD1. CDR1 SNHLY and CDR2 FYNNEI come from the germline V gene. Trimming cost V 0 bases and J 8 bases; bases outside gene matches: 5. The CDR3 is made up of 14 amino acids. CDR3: CASSEARGQEGYTF. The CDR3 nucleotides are TGTGCCAGCAGTGAAGCGCGGGGACAGGAGGGCTACACCTTC.

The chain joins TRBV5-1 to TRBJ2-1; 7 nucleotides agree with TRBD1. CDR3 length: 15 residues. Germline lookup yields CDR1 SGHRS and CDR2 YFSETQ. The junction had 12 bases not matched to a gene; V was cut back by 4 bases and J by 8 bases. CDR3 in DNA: TGCGCCAGCAGCCAACCAACGGGACAGTCGTATGAGCAGTTCTTC. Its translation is CASSQPTGQSYEQFF.

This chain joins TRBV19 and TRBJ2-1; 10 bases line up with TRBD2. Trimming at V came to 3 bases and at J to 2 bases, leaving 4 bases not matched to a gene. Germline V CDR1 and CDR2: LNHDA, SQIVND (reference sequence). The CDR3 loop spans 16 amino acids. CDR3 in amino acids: CASSIVLAGAYNEQFF. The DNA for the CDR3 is TGTGCCAGTAGTATTGTGCTAGCGGGAGCCTACAATGAGCAGTTCTTC.

The DNA of the CDR3 is TGTGCCAGCAGCGTAGCTGGGACTAGCGACTACGAGCAGTACTTC. Protein product: CASSVAGTSDYEQYF. The V call is TRBV9, the J call TRBJ2-7, with TRBD2 matching over 10 bases. The V segment lost 0 bases and the J segment 3 bases; nucleotides outside the gene matches: 3. CDR1 and CDR2 (germline): SGDLS, YYNGEE. This CDR3 is 15 amino acids long.

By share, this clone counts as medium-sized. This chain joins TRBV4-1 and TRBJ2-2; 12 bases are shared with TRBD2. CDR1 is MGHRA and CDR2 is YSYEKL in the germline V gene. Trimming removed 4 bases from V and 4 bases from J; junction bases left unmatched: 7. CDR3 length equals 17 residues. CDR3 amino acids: CASSPPGLAGITGELFF. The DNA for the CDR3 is TGCGCCAGCAGCCCGCCCGGACTAGCGGGAATCACCGGGGAGCTGTTTTTT.

CDR3 nucleotide sequence: TGTGCCATCAAAGCGGGAGGGCCCCGCGACGGACAGTACTTC. It yields the protein CAIKAGGPRDGQYF. The chain employs TRBV10-3 and TRBJ2-7; 10 positions match TRBD2. V shed 7 bases and J 10 bases; nucleotides not matched to a gene: 13. Per the germline V gene, CDR1 is ENHRY and CDR2 is SYGVKD. This CDR3 region has 14 residues.

The CDR3 here is CATSRGVGAGEETQYF. The CDR3 DNA is TGTGCCACCAGCAGAGGGGTCGGGGCGGGGGAAGAGACCCAGTACTTC. This chain connects TRBV15 to TRBJ2-5; TRBD2 matches at 7 bases. Germline lookup yields CDR1 LNHNV and CDR2 YYDKDF (reference sequence). This CDR3 is built from 16 residues. The V gene end was trimmed by 1 base and the J gene end by 3 bases; junction bases not matched to a gene: 8.

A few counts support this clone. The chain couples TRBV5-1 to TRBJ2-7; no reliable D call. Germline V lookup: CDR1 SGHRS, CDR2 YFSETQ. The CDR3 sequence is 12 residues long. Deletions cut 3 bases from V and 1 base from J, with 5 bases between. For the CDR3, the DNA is TGCGCCAGCAGCTCTTCTTCCTACGAGCAGTACTTC. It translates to CASSSSSYEQYF.

The CDR3 is CASSSLGGGTNSPLHF. CDR3 coding DNA: TGCGCCAGCAGCTCCCTAGGCGGGGGAACTAATTCACCCCTCCACTTT. The J gene is TRBJ1-6, the V gene TRBV5-1, with D possibly being TRBD1 (5 bases). Trimming took off 3 bases at V and 6 bases at J, with 16 bases between the two ends. CDR1 and CDR2 from the germline V gene are SGHRS and YFSETQ. The CDR3 consists of 16 residues.

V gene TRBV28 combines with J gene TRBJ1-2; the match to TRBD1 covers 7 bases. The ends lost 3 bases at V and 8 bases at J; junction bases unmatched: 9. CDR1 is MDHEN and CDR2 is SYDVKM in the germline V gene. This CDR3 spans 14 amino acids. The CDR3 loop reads CASSFRSTGRGYTF. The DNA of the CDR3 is TGTGCCAGCAGTTTTAGGTCGACAGGGCGGGGCTACACCTTC.

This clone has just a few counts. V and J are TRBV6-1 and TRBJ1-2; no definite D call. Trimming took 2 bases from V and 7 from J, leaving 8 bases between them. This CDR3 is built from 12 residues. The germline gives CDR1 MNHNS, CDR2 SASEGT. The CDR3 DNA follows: TGTGCCAGCAGTGAAAGCGTGGGTGGCTACACCTTC. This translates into CASSESVGGYTF.

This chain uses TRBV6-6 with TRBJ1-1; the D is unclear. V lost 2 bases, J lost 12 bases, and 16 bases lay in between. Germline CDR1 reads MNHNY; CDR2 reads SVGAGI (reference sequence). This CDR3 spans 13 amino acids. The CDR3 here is CASSYGLSVEPFF. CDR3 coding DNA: TGTGCCAGCAGTTACGGGCTTTCGGTTGAGCCTTTCTTT.

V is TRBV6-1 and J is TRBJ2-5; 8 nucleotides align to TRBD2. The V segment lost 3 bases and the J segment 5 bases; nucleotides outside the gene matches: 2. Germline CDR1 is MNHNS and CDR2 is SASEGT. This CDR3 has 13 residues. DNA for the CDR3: TGTGCCAGCAGTGAGGGACTAGTGGAGACCCAGTACTTC. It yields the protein CASSEGLVETQYF.

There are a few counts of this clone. Here the CDR3 reads CASSSSGTGRIGELFF. The DNA for the CDR3 is TGTGCCAGCAGCTCCAGCGGGACAGGGCGAATCGGGGAGCTGTTTTTT. The chain is built from TRBV11-2 and TRBJ2-2; 9 nucleotides match TRBD1. The CDR3 extends over 16 amino acids. Germline V gene sequence: CDR1 SGHAT, CDR2 FQNNGV. The V and J ends lost 4 bases and 7 bases, in that order; junction bases with no gene match: 10.

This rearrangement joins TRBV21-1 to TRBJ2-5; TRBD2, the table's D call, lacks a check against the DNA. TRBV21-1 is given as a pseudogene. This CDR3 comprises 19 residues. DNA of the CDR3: TGTGCCAGCAGCAAATTCCGAACTAGCGGGGGGCGCTACCAAGAGACCCAGTACTTC. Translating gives CASSKFRTSGGRYQETQYF.

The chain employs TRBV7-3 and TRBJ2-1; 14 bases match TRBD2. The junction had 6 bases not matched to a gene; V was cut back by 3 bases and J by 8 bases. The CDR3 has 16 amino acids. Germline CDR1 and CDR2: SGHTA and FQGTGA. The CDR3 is CASSLGLAGEGDEQFF. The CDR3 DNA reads TGTGCCAGCAGCTTGGGACTAGCGGGAGAAGGAGATGAGCAGTTCTTC.

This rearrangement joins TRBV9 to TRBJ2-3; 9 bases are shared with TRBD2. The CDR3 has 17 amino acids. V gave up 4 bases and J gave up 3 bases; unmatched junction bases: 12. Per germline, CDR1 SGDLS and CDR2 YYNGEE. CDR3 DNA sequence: TGTGCCAGCAGCCTCTCCCCCCTAGCGGGGCTAACAGATACGCAGTATTTT. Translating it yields CASSLSPLAGLTDTQYF.

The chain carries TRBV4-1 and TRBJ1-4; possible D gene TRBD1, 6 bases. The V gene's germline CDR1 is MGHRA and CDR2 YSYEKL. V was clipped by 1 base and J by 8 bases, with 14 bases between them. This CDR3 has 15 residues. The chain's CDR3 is CASSQAPSTGEKLFF. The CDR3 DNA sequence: TGCGCCAGCAGCCAAGCCCCCTCAACAGGGGAAAAACTGTTTTTT.

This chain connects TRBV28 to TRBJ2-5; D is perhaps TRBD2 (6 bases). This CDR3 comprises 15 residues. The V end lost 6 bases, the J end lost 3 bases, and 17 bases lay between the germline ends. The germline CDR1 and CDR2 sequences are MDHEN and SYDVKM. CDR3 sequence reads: CASRIGTPEKETQYF. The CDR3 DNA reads TGTGCCAGCAGAATCGGGACTCCGGAAAAAGAGACCCAGTACTTC.

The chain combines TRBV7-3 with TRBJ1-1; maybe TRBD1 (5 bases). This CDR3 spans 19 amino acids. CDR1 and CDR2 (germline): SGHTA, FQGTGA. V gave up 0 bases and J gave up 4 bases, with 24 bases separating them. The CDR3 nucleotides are TGTGCCAGCAGCTTAACGGGAAAAAAAACCTATTCGGGGGGCACTGAAGCTTTCTTT. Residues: CASSLTGKKTYSGGTEAFF.